The next 3 T cell receptor beta chains were all read from a single sample in a study of shared clonotypes between healthy human individuals. The data were produced by immunoSEQ multiplex PCR, yet TCRdb's version contains in-frame clones alone and is incomplete. The sample holds about 2.4 million clones, 90% to 95% seen once. Sequencing was done on a sample of naive CD4+ T cells from PBMCs. Subset in this sample: CD45RA+ positively selected. The source of these receptors is a man aged 18 to 30 in good health. Some clones in this sample may be carry-over from other donors' samples.

This chain joins TRBV7-9 and TRBJ2-1; 13 bases agree with TRBD2. V was pared by 5 bases and J by 5 bases, with 12 bases of the junction left unmatched. The CDR3 runs 18 residues. Per the germline V gene, CDR1 is SEHNR and CDR2 is FQNEAQ (reference sequence). This chain's CDR3 is CASSTRRIGLAGDNEQFF. The CDR3 DNA sequence: TGTGCCAGCAGCACCCGACGAATAGGACTAGCGGGAGACAATGAGCAGTTCTTC. The whole variable domain, remainder taken from reference TRBV7-9 and TRBJ2-1, is DTGVSQNPRHKITKRGQNVTFRCDPISEHNRLYWYRQTLGQGPEFLTYFQNEAQLEKSRLLSDRFSAERPKGSFSTLEIQRTEQGDSAMYLCASSTRRIGLAGDNEQFFGPGTRLTVL.

This clone showed up just once. The rearrangement uses TRBV15 and TRBJ2-5; tentative D call: TRBD1 (5 bases). CDR1 and CDR2 from the germline V gene are LNHNV and YYDKDF (reference sequence). With 1 base removed from V and 7 bases from J, the gap between germline ends came to 19 bases. This CDR3 comprises 16 residues. CDR3 loop: CATSRGVLGLVGTQYF. In DNA form, the CDR3 reads TGTGCCACCAGCAGAGGAGTACTGGGGCTAGTGGGGACCCAGTACTTC.

The chain links TRBV28 to TRBJ1-4; unclear D gene. The germline V gene has CDR1 MDHEN and CDR2 SYDVKM. The V and J ends lost 8 bases and 5 bases respectively, with 12 bases between them. The CDR3 runs to 13 residues. The CDR3 reads CASSEPVNEKLFF. The CDR3, as DNA: TGTGCCAGCTCAGAGCCAGTCAATGAAAAACTGTTTTTT.